This T cell receptor (beta chain) was identified during a study of cytomegalovirus exposure and HLA in healthy donors. Findings and caveats of the study: A few V segments could not be told apart, such as TRBV6-2 and TRBV6-3, and were left out.

This CDR3 spans 15 amino acids. CDR1 is ENHRY, CDR2 SYGVKD, per germline. V was cut by 2 bases and J by 2 bases, with 10 bases left in between. 60 Vbeta and 13 Jbeta primers were used in PCR. The table came from immunoSEQ multiplex PCR; TCRdb's copy has only in-frame clones and leaves some out. Among about 190,000 clones, roughly 80% were seen once, and the ten largest hold roughly 6.7%. As regards this clone: The target antigen is unknown.

The source material was PBMCs. This TCR was sampled from a man aged 40-55 years in good health and CMV-seropositive. The J gene is TRBJ2-1, the V gene TRBV10-3; D possibly corresponds to TRBD1 (6 bases). Here the CDR3 DNA reads TGTGCCATCAGTGAGATGGCAGGGGCCTACAATGAGCAGTTCTTC. This sequence encodes CAISEMAGAYNEQFF.